This TCR beta chain derives from a study of blood T cell repertoires in COVID-19 (dated by TCRdb to 2020 to 2021). A note on the overall study: The collaborator samples originated in the United States, Italy and Spain and spanned the acute and convalescent phases of COVID-19. The prospective study material was composed of cDNA or gDNA derived from T cells, B-cell-depleted T cells, or PBMCs. The sample metadata nearly always contained a de-identified subject ID, COVID-19 status, age in years and sex. The samples were drawn from two sources: the first 160 participants of the ongoing ImmuneRACE study, and over 950 subjects contributed by 6 global collaborators. The repertoires were made available in a free public database intended to serve as a resource for research on the immune response to SARS-CoV-2. Where available, HLA class I and class II types were taken from metadata supplied by the sample provider and were not determined by assay-based typing. Subjects who had been exposed to COVID-19, were actively infected with it, or had recovered from it provided the deeply sampled blood TCRbeta repertoires that made up the dataset.

Results and caveats for the whole study, not just this receptor: Clinical and demographic metadata were provided uncurated, with the amount varying by source and participant.

Concerning this clone: It lacks a known antigen. No clone much larger than this one lies a single base away; base qualities are absent.

The immunoSEQ Assay, a bias-controlled multiplex PCR, was used to amplify TCRbeta CDR3 regions from genomic DNA. In the source study's methods: The number of nucleated cells in each sample was estimated by amplification of reference gene primers within the assay. To quantify the absolute abundance of each unique TCRbeta CDR3 rearrangement, sequence reads were collapsed and filtered. Productive Simpson clonality was computed per sample as the square root of Simpson's diversity index over productive rearrangements. TCRdb's version of the immuneACCESS table is confined to in-frame rearrangements and falls short of the full clone set. An unresolved V gene accounts for under half of the shortfall where checked; the remainder is of unknown origin. Clone size and V and J calls were adopted from that table, with D and trimming inferred from the DNA. The sample yields over 200,000 clones; 75% to 90% were counted once. The top ten clones comprise about 1.3% of the sample.

Enrolling through a virtual design, the prospective study's participants ranged in age from about 18 to 100 years and lived across more than 20 United States geographic areas. To assign participants to cohorts, the prospective study relied on clinical history that participants themselves reported in a screening survey and a study questionnaire. ImmuneRACE Cohort 3 recovered participants were defined by two consecutive negative NP/OP PCR tests, healthcare professional clearance, or symptom resolution. In the prospective study, mobile phlebotomists collected whole blood, serum and a nasopharyngeal or oropharyngeal swab from each participant. Additional blood draws and questionnaires over an approximately two-month period could optionally be provided by prospective study participants. Before DNA extraction, prospective study blood samples were shipped either frozen or at room temperature. From the germline V gene, CDR1 is SGDLS and CDR2 is YYNGEE. The trim is 5 bases for V and 0 bases for J, with a gap of 15 bases between the germline ends. The CDR3 sequence holds 17 residues, the cysteine and phenylalanine included. The read is trimmed to its CDR3 DNA, 51 bases read in frame from base 1.

The chain was built from TRBV9 and TRBJ1-6, with the D gene call left open. The sequencing input was PBMCs or T cells enriched from blood (not recorded which). The TCR originated in a young man who had recovered from COVID-19. The CDR3 reads as follows: CASSQDSESSYNSPLHF. Read as DNA, the sequence is TGTGCCAGCAGTCAAGACTCGGAGAGCTCCTATAATTCACCCCTCCACTTT.